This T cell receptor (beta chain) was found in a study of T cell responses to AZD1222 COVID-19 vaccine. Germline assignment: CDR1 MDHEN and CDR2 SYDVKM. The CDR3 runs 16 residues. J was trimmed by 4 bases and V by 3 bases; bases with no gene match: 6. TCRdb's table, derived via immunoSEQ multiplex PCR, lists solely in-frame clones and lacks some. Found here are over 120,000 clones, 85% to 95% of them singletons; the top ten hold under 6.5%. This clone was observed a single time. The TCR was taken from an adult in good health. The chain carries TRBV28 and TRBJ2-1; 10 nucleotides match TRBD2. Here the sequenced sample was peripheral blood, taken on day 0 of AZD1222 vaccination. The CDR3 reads CASSFPGLAIYNEQFF. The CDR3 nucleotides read TGTGCCAGCAGTTTCCCGGGACTAGCGATATACAATGAGCAGTTCTTC.